Included here is one TCR beta chain sequence, with context. What it recognizes is unknown. V was clipped by 6 bases and J by 8 bases; unmatched bases: 9. The CDR3 has 14 amino acids. Germline CDR1 is MNHEY and CDR2 is SVGEGT. This specimen comes from a study of blood T cells in healthy people across ages. Whole-study results and caveats: Older age coincided with a roughly linear decline in TCR beta diversity per million T cells. Not knowing donor CMV status may have confounded expanded clonotype changes.

A second PCR of about 6 to 11 cycles used a sample-barcoded 5' primer and a J-beta primer mix. TCRdb passed the 5' RACE reads through MiXCR, listing each CDR3 protein once. Altogether approximately 790,000 distinct CDR3 sequences are present, 62% being singletons, with the ten largest covering around 30%. This receptor was obtained from a man aged 25-40 years in good health. Specimen: blood. The chain recombines TRBV6-2 or TRBV6-3 with TRBJ1-2; 10 bases align to TRBD1. The CDR3: CASRFHPTGGGYTF. DNA of the CDR3: TGTGCCAGCAGATTCCACCCGACAGGGGGCGGCTACACCTTC.